This is a list of T cell receptor beta chains from one sample in a study of vaccination effects on CD4 cells after COVID-19. Clones were sequenced by immunoSEQ multiplex PCR, and TCRdb holds only the in-frame ones, with some missing. The table shows 40,000 to 45,000 clones, with about two thirds occurring only once. These receptors have no identified antigens. Sequencing was performed on CD4+ T cells from PBMCs cultured without peptide, taken after COVID-19 vaccination. Source of these receptors: a human donor who received a COVID-19 vaccine. Both conserved end residues are part of each CDR3. D genes are given only for firm matches. Size is omitted from some rows. Given values are once, few, many or a class for expanded clones.

CDR3 protein,CDR3 DNA,J gene,V gene,clone size,D gene
CAWSLTDSGQFF,TGTGCCTGGAGCCTAACTGATAGTGGACAGTTCTTC,TRBJ2-1,TRBV30,NA,NA
CASSLEVSYNSPLHF,TGTGCCAGCAGCCTCGAGGTCTCCTATAATTCACCCCTCCACTTT,TRBJ1-6,TRBV7-9,NA,NA
CASSLASYQPQHF,TGTGCCAGCAGCTTAGCGTCGTATCAGCCCCAGCATTTT,TRBJ1-5,TRBV11-2,NA,NA
CASSPGLAGGIAKNIQYF,TGTGCCAGCAGTCCAGGACTAGCGGGGGGGATCGCCAAAAACATTCAGTACTTC,TRBJ2-4,TRBV6-2/TRBV6-3,NA,TRBD2
CASSYSDAGGYEQYF,TGTGCCAGCAGTTACTCGGATGCAGGGGGCTACGAGCAGTACTTC,TRBJ2-7,TRBV6-6,NA,TRBD1
CASSDRRNEKLFF,TGTGCCAGTTCCGACAGACGGAATGAAAAACTGTTTTTT,TRBJ1-4,TRBV19,once,NA
CASSKPGQGTYGYTF,TGTGCCAGCAGTAAACCGGGACAGGGGACCTATGGCTACACCTTC,TRBJ1-2,TRBV6-5,medium-sized,TRBD1
CASSSAGAYSNQPQHF,TGTGCCAGCAGCTCCGCGGGGGCGTATAGCAATCAGCCCCAGCATTTT,TRBJ1-5,TRBV7-8,NA,NA
CASSEWDTNQPQHF,TGTGCCAGCAGTGAATGGGACACCAATCAGCCCCAGCATTTT,TRBJ1-5,TRBV25-1,NA,NA
CASSDRTGSANQPQHF,TGTGCCAGCAGTGACCGGACAGGCAGTGCCAATCAGCCCCAGCATTTT,TRBJ1-5,TRBV2,few,TRBD1
CASSIAGTEYFGYGYTF,TGTGCCAGCAGCATTGCCGGGACAGAATATTTCGGCTATGGCTACACCTTC,TRBJ1-2,TRBV21-1,once,NA
CASSHTLGVAGTEAFF,TGTGCCAGTAGTCACACCCTTGGGGTAGCGGGCACTGAAGCTTTCTTT,TRBJ1-1,TRBV19,few,NA
CATSDRRTGGRQPQHF,TGTGCCACCAGTGATCGACGGACAGGGGGTCGTCAGCCCCAGCATTTT,TRBJ1-5,TRBV24-1,NA,TRBD1
CASSPGLARYNEQFF,TGTGCCAGCAGCCCCGGACTAGCGCGATACAATGAGCAGTTCTTC,TRBJ2-1,TRBV6-5,NA,TRBD2
CASSLGTLNTEAFF,TGTGCCAGCAGCTTAGGGACGCTCAACACTGAAGCTTTCTTT,TRBJ1-1,TRBV7-2,NA,NA
CASSFLAGVENEQFF,TGCGCCAGCAGCTTCCTTGCGGGAGTGGAAAATGAGCAGTTCTTC,TRBJ2-1,TRBV5-1,NA,TRBD2
CASKWDNPGTQYF,TGTGCCAGCAAATGGGACAACCCGGGGACCCAGTACTTC,TRBJ2-5,TRBV6-5,once,NA
CASSADSSYEQYF,TGCGCCAGCAGTGCAGACAGTTCCTACGAGCAGTACTTC,TRBJ2-7,TRBV10-1,NA,NA
CASRPGQGRYNSPLHF,TGTGCCAGCAGACCGGGACAGGGACGGTATAATTCACCCCTCCACTTT,TRBJ1-6,TRBV27,NA,TRBD1
CASSYYGQGGRNEQFF,TGTGCCAGCAGTTACTACGGACAGGGGGGAAGGAATGAGCAGTTCTTC,TRBJ2-1,TRBV6-5,NA,TRBD1
CASSSAGGPDNEQFF,TGTGCCAGCAGTTCAGCGGGGGGGCCGGACAATGAGCAGTTCTTC,TRBJ2-1,TRBV6-6,NA,TRBD2
CASSLNPGQGADTEAFF,TGTGCCAGCAGCCTTAACCCCGGACAGGGGGCGGACACTGAAGCTTTCTTT,TRBJ1-1,TRBV7-8,NA,TRBD1
CASSQQGADTQYF,TGTGCCAGCAGTCAACAGGGGGCAGATACGCAGTATTTT,TRBJ2-3,TRBV6-5,NA,TRBD1
CASSLGRIGGSHSRTDTQYF,TGTGCCAGCAGCTTGGGAAGAATAGGGGGGTCCCACTCCCGCACAGATACGCAGTATTTT,TRBJ2-3,TRBV5-4,NA,NA
CASSSNDRNYGYTF,TGTGCCAGCAGTTCCAACGACAGAAACTATGGCTACACCTTC,TRBJ1-2,TRBV27,NA,NA
CASSWDRGLIYEQYF,TGCGCCAGCAGCTGGGACAGGGGCCTAATCTACGAGCAGTACTTC,TRBJ2-7,TRBV5-1,few,TRBD1
CASSQDLVTYEQYF,TGTGCCAGCAGCCAAGACCTAGTAACCTACGAGCAGTACTTC,TRBJ2-7,TRBV14,NA,NA
CASRPSRAEAKYF,TGTGCCAGCAGGCCCAGTAGGGCCGAAGCTAAGTATTTT,TRBJ2-3,TRBV6-5,NA,NA
CASSWTQSGGRSGNTIYF,TGCGCCAGCAGCTGGACCCAGAGCGGGGGGCGCTCTGGAAACACCATATATTTT,TRBJ1-3,TRBV5-1,NA,NA
CASSSLGLAGGPGELFF,TGTGCCAGCAGCTCACTAGGACTAGCGGGAGGGCCCGGGGAGCTGTTTTTT,TRBJ2-2,TRBV5-6,few,TRBD2
CASRGWGPTDTQYF,TGTGCCAGTCGGGGGTGGGGGCCGACAGATACGCAGTATTTT,TRBJ2-3,TRBV19,once,NA
CASSSLPQGASKIFYNSPLHF,TGCGCCAGCAGCTCTCTCCCCCAGGGGGCCTCCAAAATTTTTTATAATTCACCCCTCCACTTT,TRBJ1-6,TRBV5-1,few,TRBD1
CASSGPGLRGETQYF,TGTGCCAGCTCTGGTCCGGGACTTAGGGGAGAGACCCAGTACTTC,TRBJ2-5,TRBV18,NA,NA
CASSLDQRDIDTQYF,TGTGCCAGCAGCTTGGACCAGCGGGATATAGATACGCAGTATTTT,TRBJ2-3,TRBV5-4,NA,TRBD2
CASRGAGHGKLFF,TGTGCCAGCAGGGGAGCGGGTCATGGGAAACTGTTTTTT,TRBJ1-4,TRBV6-5,NA,NA
CASSEVGEQFF,TGTGCCAGCAGTGAAGTAGGTGAGCAGTTCTTC,TRBJ2-1,TRBV6-1,few,NA
CASSTSGGTDTQYF,TGTGCCAGCAGCACGAGCGGAGGCACAGATACGCAGTATTTT,TRBJ2-3,TRBV7-9,NA,NA
CATGTSDNEQFF,TGTGCCACAGGGACGAGTGACAATGAGCAGTTCTTC,TRBJ2-1,TRBV10-3,NA,NA
CASTPSKGQGDSSYNSPLHF,TGCGCCAGCACCCCAAGTAAGGGACAGGGGGATAGCTCCTATAATTCACCCCTCCACTTT,TRBJ1-6,TRBV4-1,NA,TRBD1
CASSPSVNGRPYEQYF,TGTGCCAGCTCACCATCTGTAAACGGGAGACCCTACGAGCAGTACTTC,TRBJ2-7,TRBV18,NA,NA
CASSLKDSGEQFF,TGTGCCAGCAGCCTCAAAGACAGCGGCGAGCAGTTCTTC,TRBJ2-1,TRBV7-9,NA,NA
CAISGTGQANTEAFF,TGTGCCATCAGTGGGACAGGGCAGGCGAACACTGAAGCTTTCTTT,TRBJ1-1,TRBV10-3,NA,TRBD1
CASIKTGGYGYTF,TGTGCCAGCATCAAGACAGGGGGCTATGGCTACACCTTC,TRBJ1-2,TRBV6-6,NA,TRBD1
CASSLGQGGYEQYF,TGTGCCAGCAGCCTGGGACAGGGGGGCTACGAGCAGTACTTC,TRBJ2-7,TRBV2,NA,TRBD1
CASSLEWGSGNTIYF,TGTGCCAGCAGCTTGGAGTGGGGCTCTGGAAACACCATATATTTT,TRBJ1-3,TRBV5-4,NA,NA
CASSVGSDSYEQYF,TGTGCCAGCAGTGTTGGTAGCGACTCCTACGAGCAGTACTTC,TRBJ2-7,TRBV2,NA,NA
CASSHRGQGADTQYF,TGTGCCAGCAGCCACCGGGGCCAAGGAGCAGATACGCAGTATTTT,TRBJ2-3,TRBV14,NA,NA
CASSARAVGAGQPQHF,TGTGCCAGCAGTGCTCGGGCGGTGGGGGCGGGACAGCCCCAGCATTTT,TRBJ1-5,TRBV2,NA,NA
CASSDYRNRDSTGELFF,TGCGCCAGCAGCGATTATAGAAACAGGGACAGCACCGGGGAGCTGTTTTTT,TRBJ2-2,TRBV5-1,NA,TRBD1
CASTLNTEAFF,TGTGCCAGTACCCTGAACACTGAAGCTTTCTTT,TRBJ1-1,TRBV2,NA,NA
CASSRGRRKIYEQYF,TGTGCCAGCAGCAGAGGGCGACGGAAGATCTACGAGCAGTACTTC,TRBJ2-7,TRBV6-4,NA,NA